Presented here are 11 T cell receptor beta chains from one specimen sequenced in a study of cytotoxic CD8 clonotypes in ibrutinib-treated CLL. The table came from immunoSEQ multiplex PCR; TCRdb's copy has only in-frame clones and leaves some out. The sample yields 40,000 or so clones, more than 60% seen once. This specimen was PBMCs, taken after 12 months of ibrutinib treatment. The receptors stem from a human donor with chronic lymphocytic leukemia.

This clone has just a few counts. This rearrangement joins TRBV6-7 to TRBJ2-7, with unresolved D. TRBV6-7 is given ORF status, its function remaining uncertain. This CDR3 region has 14 residues. Deletions cut 6 bases from V and 3 bases from J, with 15 bases between. Here the CDR3 DNA reads TGTGCCAGCAGCCCCTGCAGGTCTAACTACGAGCAGTACTTC. It translates to CASSPCRSNYEQYF.

The chain is built from TRBV6-6 and TRBJ2-7; 8 bases line up with TRBD2. Germline V gives CDR1 MNHNY, CDR2 SVGAGI (reference sequence). The CDR3 sequence is 15 residues long. V shed 0 bases and J 3 bases; nucleotides not matched to a gene: 4. Here the CDR3 reads CASSYSVSGIYEQYF. Here the CDR3 DNA reads TGTGCCAGCAGTTACTCGGTTAGCGGGATCTACGAGCAGTACTTC.

This clone is medium-sized in the sample. This chain connects TRBV25-1 to TRBJ2-2, with TRBD2 matching over 9 bases. V lost 6 bases, J lost 1 base, and 9 bases stayed unmatched. The CDR3 runs 17 residues. Per the germline V gene, CDR1 is MGHDK and CDR2 is SYGVNS. CDR3 residues: CASSPRLAGMNTGELFF. CDR3 nucleotides: TGTGCCAGCAGCCCTCGGCTAGCGGGAATGAACACCGGGGAGCTGTTTTTT.

This chain connects TRBV19 to TRBJ2-7; D might be TRBD2 (5 bases). V was trimmed by 7 bases and J by 9 bases, leaving 22 bases between them. Germline V gene data show CDR1 as LNHDA and CDR2 as SQIVND (reference sequence). The CDR3 has 14 residues. The CDR3 loop reads CASKRGQDDRRQYF. In nucleotides, the CDR3 is TGTGCCAGTAAGAGAGGGCAGGATGATCGGCGGCAGTACTTC.

The chain couples TRBV28 to TRBJ2-2; D is possibly TRBD1 (6 bases). Trimming took 2 bases from V and 5 from J, leaving 12 bases between them. This CDR3 has 15 amino acids. Germline V gene data show CDR1 as MDHEN and CDR2 as SYDVKM. CDR3 residues: CASSLPAGATGELFF. In nucleotides, the CDR3 is TGTGCCAGCAGTTTACCAGCAGGGGCTACCGGGGAGCTGTTTTTT.

The J gene is TRBJ1-5, the V gene TRBV2, with unresolved D. V was clipped by 7 bases and J by 0 bases, with 7 bases between them. CDR1 is SNHLY, CDR2 FYNNEI, per germline. The CDR3 has 13 amino acids. The DNA for the CDR3 is TGTGCCAGCATGAAAAATAGCAATCAGCCCCAGCATTTT. Translated: CASMKNSNQPQHF.

This chain uses TRBV19 with TRBJ2-4, with 7 nucleotides matching TRBD2. The CDR3 has 14 amino acids. The junction had 4 bases not matched to a gene; V was cut back by 8 bases and J by 0 bases. Germline CDR1 LNHDA, CDR2 SQIVND (reference sequence). CDR3 sequence reads: CASASGLAKNIQYF. Here the CDR3 DNA reads TGTGCCAGTGCTAGCGGTTTAGCCAAAAACATTCAGTACTTC.

This clone was seen a single time. The J gene is TRBJ2-1, the V gene TRBV7-3, with D tentatively TRBD2 (7 bases). V dropped 5 bases and J dropped 3 bases, with 17 bases sitting between them. This CDR3 spans 16 amino acids. Looked up from germline, CDR1 is SGHTA and CDR2 is FQGTGA. The CDR3 region has the DNA TGTGCCAGCAGCGAAGCTAGGGGGGGTAACTACAATGAGCAGTTCTTC. It encodes CASSEARGGNYNEQFF.

The CDR3 bases are TGTGCCAGCACCCCTGGGACGGCTAACTATGGCTACACCTTC. Amino acid sequence: CASTPGTANYGYTF. The gene calls are TRBV28 and TRBJ1-2; perhaps TRBD1 as D (5 bases). CDR1 and CDR2 from the germline V gene are MDHEN and SYDVKM. The CDR3 consists of 14 residues. V gave up 7 bases and J gave up 0 bases, with 12 bases separating them.

V and J are TRBV5-6 and TRBJ1-6; tentatively, D is TRBD1 (6 bases). Trimming removed 1 base from V and 5 bases from J, with 10 bases in between. Germline CDR1 and CDR2: SGHDT and YYEEEE. The CDR3 is made up of 15 amino acids. The CDR3 DNA reads TGTGCCAGCAGCTTGTTGGGGGCGCATAATTCACCCCTCCACTTT. Its protein is CASSLLGAHNSPLHF.

J is TRBJ2-7 and V is TRBV10-3; no definite D call. The CDR3 runs 12 residues. The V end lost 3 bases, the J end lost 1 base, and 4 bases lay between the germline ends. Germline assignment: CDR1 ENHRY and CDR2 SYGVKD. The CDR3: CAISDGSYEQYF. The CDR3 region has the DNA TGTGCCATCAGTGACGGATCCTACGAGCAGTACTTC.